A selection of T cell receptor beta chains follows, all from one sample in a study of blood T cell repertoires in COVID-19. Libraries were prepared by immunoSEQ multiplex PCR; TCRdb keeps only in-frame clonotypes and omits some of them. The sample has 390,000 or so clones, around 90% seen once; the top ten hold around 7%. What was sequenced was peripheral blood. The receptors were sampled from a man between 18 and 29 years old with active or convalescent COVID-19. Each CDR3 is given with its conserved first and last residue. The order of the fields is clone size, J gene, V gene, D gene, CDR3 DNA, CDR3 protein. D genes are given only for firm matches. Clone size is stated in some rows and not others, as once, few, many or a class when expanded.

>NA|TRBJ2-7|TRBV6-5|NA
TGTGCCAGCAGTCCCGACAGGACCTACGAGCAGTACTTC
CASSPDRTYEQYF
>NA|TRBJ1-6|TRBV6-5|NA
TGTGCCACCAAGGGAGGGAATGCCTATAATTCACCCCTCCACTTT
CATKGGNAYNSPLHF
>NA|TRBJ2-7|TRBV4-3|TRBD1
TGCGCCAGCAGCCCAAGCCCGGCAGGGGGCTACGAGCAGTACTTC
CASSPSPAGGYEQYF
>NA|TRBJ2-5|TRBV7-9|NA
TGTGCCAGCAGCTTAGGGGCGTTACCCCAAGAGACCCAGTACTTC
CASSLGALPQETQYF
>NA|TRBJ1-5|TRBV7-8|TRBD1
TGTGCCAGCAGCCTGGGACAGGGCAATCAGCCCCAGCATTTT
CASSLGQGNQPQHF
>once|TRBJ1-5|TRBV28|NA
TGTGCCAGCAGCCCTCCTACAGGTCAGCCCCAGCATTTT
CASSPPTGQPQHF
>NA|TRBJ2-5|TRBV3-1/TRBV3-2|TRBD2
TGTGCCAGCAGCCAGAGTCGGGGACTAGCGGAAGAGACCCAGTACTTC
CASSQSRGLAEETQYF
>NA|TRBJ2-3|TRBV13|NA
TGTGCCAGCAGCTTAGTGCTAGCGCCTAGCACAGATACGCAGTATTTT
CASSLVLAPSTDTQYF
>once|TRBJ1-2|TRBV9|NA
TGTGCCAGCAGTGAGAGGGTAACATTTGGCTACACCTTC
CASSERVTFGYTF
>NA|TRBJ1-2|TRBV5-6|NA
TGTGCCAGCAGCCCCACTCGGGAATACAGAGCTAACTATGGCTACACCTTC
CASSPTREYRANYGYTF
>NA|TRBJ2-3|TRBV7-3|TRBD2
TGTGCCAGCAGCTTACTGGGCGGACTAGCGGTGGCAGATACGCAGTATTTT
CASSLLGGLAVADTQYF
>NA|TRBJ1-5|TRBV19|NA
TGTGCCAGTAGTATCAGGGCGAGTGGCAATCAGCCCCAGCATTTT
CASSIRASGNQPQHF
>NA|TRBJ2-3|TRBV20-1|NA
TGCAGTGCTAGTAAGGGGACAGATACGCAGTATTTT
CSASKGTDTQYF
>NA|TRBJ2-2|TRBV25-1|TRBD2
TGTGCCAGCAGTGATAGGACTAGGCGTAAAACCGGGGAGCTGTTTTTT
CASSDRTRRKTGELFF
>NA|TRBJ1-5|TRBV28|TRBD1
TGTGCCAGCAGTTTAGGGACAGGTCTGGGCAATCAGCCCCAGCATTTT
CASSLGTGLGNQPQHF
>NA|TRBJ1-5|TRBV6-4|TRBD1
TGTGCCAGCAGTGGTTTGGACAGGGTCTGTCAGCCCCAGCATTTT
CASSGLDRVCQPQHF
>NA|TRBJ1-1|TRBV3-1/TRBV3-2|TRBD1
TGTGCCAGCAGTTCGACAGGGGGTTACACTGAAGCTTTCTTT
CASSSTGGYTEAFF
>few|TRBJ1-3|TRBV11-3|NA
TGTGCCAGCAGCTTAGGTGGGACACCTGGAAACACCATATATTTT
CASSLGGTPGNTIYF
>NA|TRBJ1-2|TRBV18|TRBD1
TGTGCCAGCTCACCGACTAGGGGACAGGGCCCCTATGGCTACACCTTC
CASSPTRGQGPYGYTF
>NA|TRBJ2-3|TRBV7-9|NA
TGTGCCAGCAGCCCAGGTGCCCCCGGCACAGATACGCAGTATTTT
CASSPGAPGTDTQYF
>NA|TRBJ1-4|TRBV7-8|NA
TGTGCCAGCAGCGTAGACTCGTGGACTAATGAAAAACTGTTTTTT
CASSVDSWTNEKLFF
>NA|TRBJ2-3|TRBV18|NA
TGTGCCAGCTCACCAAGACAGACTAGCACAGATACGCAGTATTTT
CASSPRQTSTDTQYF
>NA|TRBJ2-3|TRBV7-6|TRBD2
TGTGCCAGCAGTTGGACTAGCGGGAGCCGCACAGATACGCAGTATTTT
CASSWTSGSRTDTQYF
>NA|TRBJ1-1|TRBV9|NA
TGTGCCAGCAGCGCCCAACCGGGTCTACAAAACACTGAAGCTTTCTTT
CASSAQPGLQNTEAFF
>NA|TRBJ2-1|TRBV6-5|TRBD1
TGTGCCAGCGGGCTCGACAGGGGTGGGTACAATGAGCAGTTCTTC
CASGLDRGGYNEQFF
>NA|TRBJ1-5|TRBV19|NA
TGTGCCAGTAGTATTCGGACAGCAAATCAGCCCCAGCATTTT
CASSIRTANQPQHF
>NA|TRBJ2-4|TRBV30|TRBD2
TGTGCCTGGAGTGTCGGGACTAGCGGGTATGCAAACATTCAGTACTTC
CAWSVGTSGYANIQYF
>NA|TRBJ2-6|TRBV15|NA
TGTGCCACCAGCAGAGACCGTAGCTCTGGGGCCAACGTCCTGACTTTC
CATSRDRSSGANVLTF
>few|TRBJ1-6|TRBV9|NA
TGTGCCAGCAGCGCCTTGGGCGGGGGTAATTCACCCCTCCACTTT
CASSALGGGNSPLHF
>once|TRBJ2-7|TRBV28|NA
TGTGCCAGCACCACTAGCTACGAGCAGTACTTC
CASTTSYEQYF
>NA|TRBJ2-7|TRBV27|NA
TGTGCCAGCAGTTTGGGCAGGTACTTCGAGCAGTACTTC
CASSLGRYFEQYF
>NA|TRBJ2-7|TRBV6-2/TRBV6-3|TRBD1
TGTGCCAGCAGTTTACAGGGGGCCTACGAGCAGTACTTC
CASSLQGAYEQYF
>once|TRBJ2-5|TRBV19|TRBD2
TGTGCCAGTAGTATCCCTAGCGGGGCCTCTGGGGAGACCCAGTACTTC
CASSIPSGASGETQYF
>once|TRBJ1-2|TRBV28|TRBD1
TGTGCCAGTGACGGAGGGGACAGGGGTCATGGCTATGGCTACACCTTC
CASDGGDRGHGYGYTF
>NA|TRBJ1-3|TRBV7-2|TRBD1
TGTGCCAGCAGCAAAGGACAGGGCAGGTCTGGAAACACCATATATTTT
CASSKGQGRSGNTIYF
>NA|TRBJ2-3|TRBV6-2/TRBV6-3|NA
TGTGCCAGCAGTTACTCGACTCGAATAACAGATACGCAGTATTTT
CASSYSTRITDTQYF
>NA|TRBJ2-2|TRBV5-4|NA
TGTGCCAGCAGGGGGGACACCGAGAACACCGGGGAGCTGTTTTTT
CASRGDTENTGELFF
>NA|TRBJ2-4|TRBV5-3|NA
TGTGCCAGAAGCTTACGACTTATAGCCAAAAACATTCAGTACTTC
CARSLRLIAKNIQYF
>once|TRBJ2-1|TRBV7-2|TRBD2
TGTGCCAGCAGCGAACTAGCGGGAGGGTCTGAGCAGTTCTTC
CASSELAGGSEQFF
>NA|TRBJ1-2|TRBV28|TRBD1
TGTGCCAGCAGCACGGACAGGGGTGGCTACACCTTC
CASSTDRGGYTF
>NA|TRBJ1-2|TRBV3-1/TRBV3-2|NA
TGTGCCAGCAGCCACCCGGGGTATGGCTACACCTTC
CASSHPGYGYTF
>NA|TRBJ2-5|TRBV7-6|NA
TGTGCCAGCAGGCCCCTCGGGCGGGAAGAGCCCCAAGAGACCCAGTACTTC
CASRPLGREEPQETQYF
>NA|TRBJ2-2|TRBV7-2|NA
TGTGCCAGCAGCTTAGTATCGACTTCGGCCGGGGAGCTGTTTTTT
CASSLVSTSAGELFF